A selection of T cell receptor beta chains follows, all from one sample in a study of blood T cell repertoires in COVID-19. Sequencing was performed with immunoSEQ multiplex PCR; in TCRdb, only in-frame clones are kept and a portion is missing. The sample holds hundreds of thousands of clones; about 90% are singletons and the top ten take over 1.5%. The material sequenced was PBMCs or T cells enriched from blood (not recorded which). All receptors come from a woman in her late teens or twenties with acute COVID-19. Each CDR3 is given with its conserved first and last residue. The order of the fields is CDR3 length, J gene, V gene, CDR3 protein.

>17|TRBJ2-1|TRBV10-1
CASSPRTSGRGYNEQFF
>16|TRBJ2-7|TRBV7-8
CASSLARRDRVYEQYF
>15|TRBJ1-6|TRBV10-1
CASSESNGQNSPLHF
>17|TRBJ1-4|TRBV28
CASSLVLLGGKNEKLFF
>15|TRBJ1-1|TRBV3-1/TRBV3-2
CASSQAWRGGTEAFF
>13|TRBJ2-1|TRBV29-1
CSVLASGNNEQFF
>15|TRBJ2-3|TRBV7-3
CASSLDGGAYGTQYF
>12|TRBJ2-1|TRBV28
CASSWGQKEQFF
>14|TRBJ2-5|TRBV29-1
CSVTGTGMGETQYF
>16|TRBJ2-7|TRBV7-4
CASSLKTGQGFYEQYF
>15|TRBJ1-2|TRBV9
CASSLETGGPYGYTF
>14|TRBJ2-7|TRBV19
CASQGGRNFYEQYF
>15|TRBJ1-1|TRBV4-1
CASSPGGRGDTEAFF
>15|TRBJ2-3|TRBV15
CATSSASALTDTQYF
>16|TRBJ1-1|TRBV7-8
CASSPTTGGWNTEAFF
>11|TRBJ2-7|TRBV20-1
CSVQGDYEQYF
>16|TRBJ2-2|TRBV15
CATSRETSGRTGELFF
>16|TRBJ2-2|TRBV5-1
CASSLRGFANTGELFF
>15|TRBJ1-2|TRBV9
CASSVGDKSYYGYTF
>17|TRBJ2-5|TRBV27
CASSLGTGTGDSETQYF